This T cell receptor (beta chain) is from a study of shared clonotypes between healthy human individuals. CDR3 length: 15 amino acids. Germline loops: CDR1 SNHLY, CDR2 FYNNEI. V shed 5 bases and J shed 0 bases, with 10 bases lying between them. Replicate PCRs from sorted subsets contained roughly 200 ng DNA, which is 29,000 or so T cell genomes. TCRdb's copy holds only in-frame clones and misses some; the assay was immunoSEQ multiplex PCR. Counted here are under 1,900,000 clones, approximately 98.5% occurring once; the ten biggest clones make up approximately 0.4%. This clonotype originated in a man younger than 45 in good health. V usage is TRBV2 and J usage is TRBJ1-4; possible D gene TRBD1, 5 bases. Sequencing was performed on naive CD4+ T cells sorted from blood. Documented subset: CD45RA+ positively selected. CDR3 in DNA: TGTGCCAGCAGTCCCAGGGTAACAACTAATGAAAAACTGTTTTTT. Protein product: CASSPRVTTNEKLFF.